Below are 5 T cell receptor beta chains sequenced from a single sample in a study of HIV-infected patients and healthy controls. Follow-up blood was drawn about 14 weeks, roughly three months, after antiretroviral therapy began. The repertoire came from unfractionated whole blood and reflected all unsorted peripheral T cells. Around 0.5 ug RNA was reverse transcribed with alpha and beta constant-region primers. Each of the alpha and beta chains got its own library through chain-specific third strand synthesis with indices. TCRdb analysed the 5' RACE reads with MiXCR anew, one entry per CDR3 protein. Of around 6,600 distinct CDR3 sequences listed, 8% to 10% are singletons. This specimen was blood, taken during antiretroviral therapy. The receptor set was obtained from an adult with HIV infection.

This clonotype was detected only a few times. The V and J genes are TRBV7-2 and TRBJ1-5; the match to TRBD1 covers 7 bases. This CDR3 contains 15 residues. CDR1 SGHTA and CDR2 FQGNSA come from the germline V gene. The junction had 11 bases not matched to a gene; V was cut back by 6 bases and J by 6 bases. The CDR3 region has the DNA TGTGCCAGCAGTTCCCAAGGGGACAGTCGTCAGCCCCAGCATTTT. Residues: CASSSQGDSRQPQHF.

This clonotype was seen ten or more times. In DNA, the CDR3 is TGTGCCAGCTCACAGGACAGGGGCAATCAGCCCCAGCATTTT. Its protein is CASSQDRGNQPQHF. V usage is TRBV18 and J usage is TRBJ1-5, with 8 bases matching TRBD1. Germline CDR1 KGHSH, CDR2 LQKENI. V shed 4 bases, J shed 2 bases, and the junction held 1 base outside the gene matches. The CDR3 consists of 14 residues.

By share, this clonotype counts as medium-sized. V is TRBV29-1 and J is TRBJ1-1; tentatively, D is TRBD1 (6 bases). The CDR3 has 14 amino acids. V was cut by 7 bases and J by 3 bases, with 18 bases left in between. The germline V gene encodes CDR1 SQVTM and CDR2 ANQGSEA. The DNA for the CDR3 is TGCAGCGCCGGAACCGGGCAGGGGTACACTGAAGCTTTCTTT. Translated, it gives CSAGTGQGYTEAFF. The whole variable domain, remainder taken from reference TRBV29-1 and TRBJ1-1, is SAVISQKPSRDICQRGTSLTIQCQVDSQVTMMFWYRQQPGQSLTLIATANQGSEATYESGFVIDKFPISRPNLTFSTLTVSNMSPEDSSIYLCSAGTGQGYTEAFFGQGTRLTVV.

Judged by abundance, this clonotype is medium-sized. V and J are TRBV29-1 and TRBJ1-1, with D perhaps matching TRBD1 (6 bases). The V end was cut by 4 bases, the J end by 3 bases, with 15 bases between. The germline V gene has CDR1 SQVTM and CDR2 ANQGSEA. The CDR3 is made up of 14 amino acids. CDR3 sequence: CSVAGTGFHTEAFF. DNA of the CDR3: TGCAGCGTTGCTGGAACAGGGTTTCACACTGAAGCTTTCTTT.

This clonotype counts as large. In nucleotides, the CDR3 is TGTGCCAGCAGTTTCTCTAGCGAATCCTACGAGCAGTACTTC. Translating it yields CASSFSSESYEQYF. V and J are TRBV6-5 and TRBJ2-7, with a tentative D call TRBD2 (6 bases). This CDR3 contains 14 residues. V was cut by 4 bases and J by 1 base, with 11 bases left in between. Looked up from germline, CDR1 is MNHEY and CDR2 is SVGAGI.